A selection of T cell receptor beta chains follows, all from one sample in a study of CD8 T cells in Susac syndrome. TCRdb redid the calling of the immunoSEQ multiplex PCR reads with MiXCR, one entry per CDR3 protein. The top ten clones hold about 0.54% of a sample with approximately 74,000 distinct CDR3 sequences, 93% of them seen once. Sequencing was performed on CD4+ T cells from PBMCs. The receptors come from a human donor with Susac syndrome. Each CDR3 is given with its conserved first and last residue. Some rows mark clone size as missing; the rest say once, few, many or name a class of expanded clone.

>TRBV9|TRBJ1-6|-
CASSAHSGGNSPLHF
>TRBV6-2/TRBV6-3|TRBJ1-5|-
CASSWRTGEHQPQHF
>TRBV28|TRBJ1-5|-
CASSTLRDFQPQHF
>TRBV7-9|TRBJ1-4|-
CASSLYRDNEKLFF
>TRBV5-1|TRBJ1-1|-
CASSLEGGRTEAFF
>TRBV20-1|TRBJ2-1|-
CSAREPGRNNEQFF
>TRBV9|TRBJ1-2|-
CASSSLRTESYGYTF
>TRBV6-2/TRBV6-3|TRBJ2-3|-
CASSPPGTGAAQYF
>TRBV4-3|TRBJ2-3|-
CASSQDAGLAMQYF
>TRBV11-3|TRBJ2-7|-
CASSFDTSYEQYF
>TRBV6-1|TRBJ1-5|-
CASSSSWTGMSQPQHF
>TRBV7-2|TRBJ2-4|once
CASSFPTSGAAKNIQYF
>TRBV11-3|TRBJ2-1|-
CASSLERESDSEQFF
>TRBV7-6|TRBJ2-6|-
CASSSGSGANVLTF
>TRBV7-8|TRBJ1-1|-
CASSFSGAEAFF
>TRBV9|TRBJ2-1|-
CASSVGGAEANEQFF
>TRBV5-1|TRBJ1-1|-
CASSLLGTTNTEAFF
>TRBV27|TRBJ1-5|-
CASSPQGYSNQPQHF
>TRBV6-5|TRBJ2-1|-
CASRDGTGVSNEQFF
>TRBV7-3|TRBJ2-3|-
CASSSSPSGTQYF
>TRBV11-2|TRBJ2-1|-
CASSFLANGYNEQFF
>TRBV12-3/TRBV12-4|TRBJ2-7|-
CASSLILAHEQYF
>TRBV6-5|TRBJ2-1|-
CASSSQGYEQFF
>TRBV13|TRBJ2-3|-
CASSLGGHSTDTQYF
>TRBV6-5|TRBJ2-6|-
CASSWEGAQGANVLTF
>TRBV20-1|TRBJ1-2|once
CSARTGGYGYTF
>TRBV3-1|TRBJ2-1|-
CASKVMGSSYNEQFF
>TRBV5-1|TRBJ1-2|-
CASSSAGGKYGYTF
>TRBV20-1|TRBJ2-3|-
CSAHRDSTDTQYF
>TRBV7-2|TRBJ2-5|-
CASSPDRGGGETQYF
>TRBV5-1|TRBJ2-5|-
CASSSFDGPQETQYF
>TRBV5-1|TRBJ2-7|once
CASSRSSQGASYEQYF
>TRBV18|TRBJ2-1|-
CASSRPQSEQFF
>TRBV6-6|TRBJ1-2|-
CASSFQGGVYGYTF
>TRBV24-1|TRBJ2-2|-
CATRMDGTGELFF
>TRBV3-1|TRBJ2-1|-
CASSQELPSPRQFF
>TRBV7-9|TRBJ1-1|-
CASSRPGQGLNTEAFF
>TRBV4-1|TRBJ2-5|-
CASSQRPGGLETQYF
>TRBV6-5|TRBJ1-5|once
CASSHPRGDYYSNQPQHF
>TRBV20-1|TRBJ2-1|-
CSAVTGGNEQFF
>TRBV27|TRBJ2-1|-
CASALSSGRVHNEQFF
>TRBV6-5|TRBJ1-2|once
CASRPTRGLGGGYTF
>TRBV2|TRBJ1-1|-
CASSAETGIMLRAFF
>TRBV9|TRBJ1-2|-
CASSTTGGSFYGYTF
>TRBV4-2|TRBJ2-1|-
CASSPPLAGAYNEQFF
>TRBV19|TRBJ1-6|-
CASSTLGGRGIGSPLHF
>TRBV6-5|TRBJ1-1|-
CASSDREIEAFF
>TRBV5-6|TRBJ1-3|-
CASSLGGNGNTIYF
>TRBV6-2/TRBV6-3|TRBJ2-7|-
CASSSSGTAYEQYF
>TRBV14|TRBJ1-1|-
CASSQRLEPTEAFF
>TRBV3-1|TRBJ2-7|-
CASSQDPYEQYF
>TRBV9|TRBJ2-7|-
CASSGTGSYEQYF
>TRBV5-4|TRBJ2-7|-
CASSSLRGWAEQYF
>TRBV19|TRBJ1-1|-
CASSIDRMNTEAFF